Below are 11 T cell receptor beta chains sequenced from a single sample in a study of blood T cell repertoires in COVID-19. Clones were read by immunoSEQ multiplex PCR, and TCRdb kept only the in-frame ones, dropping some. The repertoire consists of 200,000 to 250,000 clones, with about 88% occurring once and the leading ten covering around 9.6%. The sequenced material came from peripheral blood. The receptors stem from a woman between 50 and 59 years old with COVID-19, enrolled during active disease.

Here the CDR3 DNA reads TGTGCCAGCTCCGCGACAGGCCGTAGCAATCAGCCCCAGCATTTT. The encoded protein is CASSATGRSNQPQHF. The chain joins TRBV18 to TRBJ1-5; the D gene is possibly TRBD1 (6 bases). Trimming pared 6 bases from V and 0 bases from J, leaving 12 bases between. This CDR3 is 15 amino acids long. CDR1 KGHSH and CDR2 LQKENI come from the germline V gene. Based on the CDR3 plus reference TRBV18 and TRBJ1-5, the full variable domain is NAGVMQNPRHLVRRRGQEARLRCSPMKGHSHVYWYRQLPEEGLKFMVYLQKENIIDESGMPKERFSAEFPKEGPSILRIQQVVRGDSAAYFCASSATGRSNQPQHFGDGTRLSIL.

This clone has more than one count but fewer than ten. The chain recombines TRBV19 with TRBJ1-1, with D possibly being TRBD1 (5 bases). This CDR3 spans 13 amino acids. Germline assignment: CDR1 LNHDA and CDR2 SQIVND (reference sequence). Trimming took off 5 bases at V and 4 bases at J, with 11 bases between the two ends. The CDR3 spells CASSPGGGTEAFF. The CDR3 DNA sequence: TGTGCCAGTAGTCCCGGCGGGGGCACTGAAGCTTTCTTT.

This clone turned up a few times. The CDR3 nucleotides read TGTGCCAGCAGTTACACGGGGAACACCGGGGAGCTGTTTTTT. Translation gives CASSYTGNTGELFF. This rearrangement joins TRBV6-6 to TRBJ2-2; D unclear. This CDR3 is 14 amino acids long. Per germline, CDR1 MNHNY and CDR2 SVGAGI (reference sequence). With 2 bases removed from V and 1 base from J, the gap between germline ends came to 5 bases.

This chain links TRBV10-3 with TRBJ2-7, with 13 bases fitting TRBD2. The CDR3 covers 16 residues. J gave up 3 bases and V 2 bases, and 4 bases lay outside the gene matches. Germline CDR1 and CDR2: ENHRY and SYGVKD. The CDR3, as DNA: TGTGCCATCAGTGAGCCGGGACTAGCGGGGAACTACGAGCAGTACTTC. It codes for CAISEPGLAGNYEQYF.

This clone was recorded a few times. CDR3: CASSLALANTGELFF. The CDR3 DNA sequence: TGCGCCAGCAGCTTGGCCTTGGCTAACACCGGGGAGCTGTTTTTT. The chain joins TRBV5-1 to TRBJ2-2; no reliable D call. V gave up 0 bases and J gave up 2 bases, with 8 bases separating them. The CDR3 has 15 residues. The germline V gene encodes CDR1 SGHRS and CDR2 YFSETQ.

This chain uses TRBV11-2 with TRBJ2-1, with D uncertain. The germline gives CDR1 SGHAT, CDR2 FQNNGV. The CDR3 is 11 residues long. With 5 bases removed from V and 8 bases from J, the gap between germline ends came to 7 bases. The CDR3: CASSPSHEQFF. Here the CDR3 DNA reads TGTGCCAGCAGCCCCTCCCATGAGCAGTTCTTC.

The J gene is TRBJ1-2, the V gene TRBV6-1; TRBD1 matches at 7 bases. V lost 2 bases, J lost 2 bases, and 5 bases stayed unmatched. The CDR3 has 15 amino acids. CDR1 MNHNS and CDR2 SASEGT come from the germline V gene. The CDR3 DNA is TGTGCCAGCAGTGAAACGGACAGGATAAACTATGGCTACACCTTC. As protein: CASSETDRINYGYTF.

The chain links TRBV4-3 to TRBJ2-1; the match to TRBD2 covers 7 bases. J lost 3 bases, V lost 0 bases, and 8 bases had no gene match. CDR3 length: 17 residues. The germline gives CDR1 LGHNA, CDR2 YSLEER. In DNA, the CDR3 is TGCGCCAGCAGCCAAGAACTTGGGGGGGGGAACTACAATGAGCAGTTCTTC. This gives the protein CASSQELGGGNYNEQFF.

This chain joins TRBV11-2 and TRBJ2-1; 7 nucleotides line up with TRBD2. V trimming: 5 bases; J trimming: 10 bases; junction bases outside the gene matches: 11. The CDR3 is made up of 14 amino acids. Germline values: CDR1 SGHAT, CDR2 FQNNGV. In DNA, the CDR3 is TGTGCCAGCAGCCCTCCGGGGAGAGCGGGGGAGCAGTTCTTC. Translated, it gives CASSPPGRAGEQFF.

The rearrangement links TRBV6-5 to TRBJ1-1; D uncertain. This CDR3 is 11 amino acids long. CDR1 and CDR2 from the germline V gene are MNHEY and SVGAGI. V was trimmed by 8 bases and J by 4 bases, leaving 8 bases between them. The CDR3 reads CASGGSTEAFF. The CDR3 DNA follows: TGTGCCAGCGGAGGGTCCACTGAAGCTTTCTTT.

CDR3 sequence: CASRRRSLAAYEQYF. CDR3 in DNA: TGTGCCAGCAGGCGGAGGTCACTAGCGGCCTACGAGCAGTACTTC. V gene TRBV2 combines with J gene TRBJ2-7; TRBD2 matches 8 bases. Germline values: CDR1 SNHLY, CDR2 FYNNEI. Losses at the gene ends were 6 bases for V and 2 bases for J; bases not matched to a gene: 9. This CDR3 spans 15 amino acids.